This entry lists 22 T cell receptor beta chains sequenced from one sample in a study of T cell responses to AZD1222 COVID-19 vaccine. TCRdb's table, derived via immunoSEQ multiplex PCR, lists solely in-frame clones and lacks some. The sample shows about 110,000 clones, roughly 84% of them seen only once. The sample consisted of peripheral blood, taken on day 0 of AZD1222 vaccination. The receptors stem from an adult in good health.

This clone showed up just a few times. In nucleotides, the CDR3 is TGTGCCAGCAGTGGGGACAGGAGGGTCGGGAGCAATCAGCCCCAGCATTTT. Translating gives CASSGDRRVGSNQPQHF. V and J are TRBV6-1 and TRBJ1-5; TRBD1 aligns across 8 bases. The CDR3 is made up of 17 amino acids. V was clipped by 4 bases and J by 1 base; unmatched bases: 9. Germline V gene sequence: CDR1 MNHNS, CDR2 SASEGT.

The chain recombines TRBV18 with TRBJ1-1, with D unresolved. Trimming left V 3 bases short and J 1 base short, with 6 bases between. There are 13 residues in the CDR3. Germline V CDR1 and CDR2: KGHSH, LQKENI. The CDR3 loop is CASSPGGNTEAFF. The CDR3 DNA follows: TGTGCCAGCTCACCGGGAGGGAACACTGAAGCTTTCTTT.

The rearrangement joins TRBV3-1 (or the pseudogene TRBV3-2) to TRBJ2-6; the D is unclear. The germline V gene has CDR1 LGHDT and CDR2 YNNKEL (reference sequence). Trimming took 5 bases from V and 0 from J, leaving 5 bases between them. The CDR3 is 14 residues long. The CDR3 here is CASSENSGANVLTF. The CDR3 coding sequence is TGTGCCAGCAGCGAGAACTCTGGGGCCAACGTCCTGACTTTC.

J is TRBJ1-3 and V is TRBV5-4; 8 bases map to TRBD1. V lost 4 bases to trimming and J lost 8 bases; unmatched junction nucleotides: 14. The germline V gene encodes CDR1 SGHNT and CDR2 YYREEE (reference sequence). The CDR3 is 16 residues long. CDR3: CASSVGRGQASDTIYF. The CDR3 DNA follows: TGTGCCAGCAGCGTGGGGAGGGGACAGGCTTCGGACACCATATATTTT.

This clone is a singleton in its sample. The chain couples TRBV5-1 to TRBJ2-7; D possibly corresponds to TRBD2 (5 bases). Trimming removed 4 bases at V and 4 bases at J, with 12 bases between. The CDR3 has 13 amino acids. Germline CDR1 reads SGHRS; CDR2 reads YFSETQ. CDR3 residues: CASSLAGSYEQYF. The CDR3 region has the DNA TGCGCCAGCAGCCTGGCGGGCAGTTACGAGCAGTACTTC.

The chain employs TRBV19 and TRBJ2-1, with D tentatively TRBD1 or TRBD2 (6 bases each). The V gene lost 4 bases and the J gene lost 8 bases, with 12 bases spanning the gap. Germline assignment: CDR1 LNHDA and CDR2 SQIVND (reference sequence). This CDR3 region has 13 residues. CDR3 in DNA: TGTGCCAGTAGTACGGGAAGGGGGGATGAGCAGTTCTTC. This gives the protein CASSTGRGDEQFF.

This clone was found once. This chain links TRBV6-5 with TRBJ1-2, with 8 bases aligning to TRBD1. V shed 5 bases and J 6 bases; nucleotides not matched to a gene: 8. The CDR3 totals 14 residues. Germline values: CDR1 MNHEY, CDR2 SVGAGI. CDR3 nucleotide sequence: TGTGCCAGCAGTCACTGGACAGGGATTGATGGCTACACCTTC. It specifies CASSHWTGIDGYTF.

The V and J genes are TRBV20-1 and TRBJ2-7; 8 bases fit TRBD2. V lost 3 bases to trimming and J lost 4 bases; unmatched junction nucleotides: 8. The CDR3 contains 14 residues. The germline V gene has CDR1 DFQATT and CDR2 SNEGSKA (reference sequence). CDR3 loop: CSASTGGIGYEQYF. In DNA form, the CDR3 reads TGCAGTGCTAGTACGGGGGGGATCGGATACGAGCAGTACTTC.

This clone was counted only a few times. This sequence joins TRBV29-1 and TRBJ1-2, with 8 bases fitting TRBD1. CDR3 length equals 18 residues. V lost 6 bases to trimming and J lost 0 bases; unmatched junction nucleotides: 18. Germline V gene sequence: CDR1 SQVTM, CDR2 ANQGSEA. The CDR3 sequence: CSVLAQILGQGANYGYTF. In DNA, the CDR3 is TGCAGCGTCCTCGCTCAAATCCTCGGACAGGGTGCTAACTATGGCTACACCTTC. The full variable domain, completed using reference TRBV29-1 and TRBJ1-2, is SAVISQKPSRDICQRGTSLTIQCQVDSQVTMMFWYRQQPGQSLTLIATANQGSEATYESGFVIDKFPISRPNLTFSTLTVSNMSPEDSSIYLCSVLAQILGQGANYGYTFGSGTRLTVV.

The CDR3 bases are TGTGCCAGCAGCTTAGGATCACAGGGGAACACTGAAGCTTTCTTT. Translating gives CASSLGSQGNTEAFF. V is TRBV7-9 and J is TRBJ1-1, with a tentative D call TRBD1 (6 bases). The V and J ends lost 1 base and 1 base respectively, with 10 bases between them. CDR3 length equals 15 residues. The germline V gene has CDR1 SEHNR and CDR2 FQNEAQ (reference sequence).

J is TRBJ1-4 and V is TRBV3-1 (or the pseudogene TRBV3-2); D gene ambiguous. CDR1 is LGHDT, CDR2 YNNKEL, per germline (reference sequence). V lost 3 bases and J lost 8, with 22 bases in between. The CDR3 is made up of 17 amino acids. This CDR3 is CASSHPRTTPLGEKLFF. DNA of the CDR3: TGTGCCAGCAGCCACCCTAGGACTACTCCACTGGGGGAAAAACTGTTTTTT.

The gene calls are TRBV7-2 and TRBJ1-4; D might be TRBD1 (5 bases). The CDR3 spans 15 residues. Germline values: CDR1 SGHTA, CDR2 FQGNSA. Trimming cost V 5 bases and J 10 bases, with 20 bases left between them. CDR3 sequence: CASSGTGTAQGKLFF. Written as DNA, the CDR3 is TGTGCCAGCAGCGGAACCGGGACCGCCCAGGGAAAACTGTTTTTT. Combining the CDR3 with reference TRBV7-2 and TRBJ1-4 gives the whole variable domain GAGVSQSPSNKVTEKGKDVELRCDPISGHTALYWYRQSLGQGLEFLIYFQGNSAPDKSGLPSDRFSAERTGGSVSTLTIQRTQQEDSAVYLCASSGTGTAQGKLFFGSGTQLSVL.

The chain is built from TRBV11-2 and TRBJ1-2, with a tentative D call TRBD1 (6 bases). The CDR3 runs 14 residues. V shed 5 bases and J shed 2 bases, with 12 bases lying between them. CDR1 and CDR2 from the germline V gene are SGHAT and FQNNGV. The CDR3 here is CASSRGALNYGYTF. Written as DNA, the CDR3 is TGTGCCAGCAGCAGGGGGGCTCTCAACTATGGCTACACCTTC.

The V call is TRBV19, the J call TRBJ1-2; no clear D. The germline V and J ends were trimmed by 7 bases and 4 bases, with 16 bases remaining between them. The CDR3 is 14 residues long. CDR1 is LNHDA and CDR2 is SQIVND in the germline V gene (reference sequence). Written as DNA, the CDR3 is TGTGCCAGTATAGCGGGCCGTAAGCCCTATGGCTACACCTTC. Protein product: CASIAGRKPYGYTF.

The chain employs TRBV6-5 and TRBJ2-3; D is ambiguous. In germline, CDR1 is MNHEY, CDR2 SVGAGI. The CDR3 consists of 14 residues. Trimming shortened V by 6 bases and J by 1 base, and 11 bases separated the two germline ends. The CDR3 DNA sequence: TGTGCCAGCAGCAAACGGACCCGCACAGATACGCAGTATTTT. Translation: CASSKRTRTDTQYF.

CDR3 in DNA: TGTGCCACCGGGTGGGACGGGTTAGACTTCTCTGGGGCCAACGTCCTGACTTTC. This sequence encodes CATGWDGLDFSGANVLTF. The chain joins TRBV7-8 to TRBJ2-6; D possibly matches TRBD1 or TRBD2 (5 bases each). The CDR3 extends over 18 amino acids. Per germline, CDR1 SGHVS and CDR2 FQNEAQ. Between the trimmed V and J ends, which lost 10 bases and 0 bases, there was a span of 22 bases.

The chain joins TRBV5-4 to TRBJ2-1; D is perhaps TRBD2 (6 bases). This CDR3 has 16 residues. Germline values: CDR1 SGHNT, CDR2 YYREEE (reference sequence). V lost 5 bases, J lost 0 bases, and 15 bases lay in between. CDR3 in amino acids: CASRIRAGSSYNEQFF. The CDR3 DNA follows: TGTGCCAGCAGGATTAGGGCGGGGAGCTCCTACAATGAGCAGTTCTTC.

The chain combines TRBV7-2 with TRBJ1-6; D is unclear. Germline lookup yields CDR1 SGHTA and CDR2 FQGNSA. The CDR3 contains 15 residues. V shed 2 bases and J shed 10 bases, with 15 bases lying between them. This CDR3 is CASSLNVAGYSPLHF. The CDR3 DNA follows: TGTGCCAGCAGCTTAAACGTGGCGGGCTACTCACCCCTCCACTTT.

The chain uses TRBV7-9 and TRBJ1-4; TRBD1 matches at 7 bases. This CDR3 region has 13 residues. The ends lost 4 bases at V and 8 bases at J; junction bases unmatched: 4. Germline CDR1 reads SEHNR; CDR2 reads FQNEAQ (reference sequence). The CDR3 sequence: CASSYGQDEKLFF. As DNA, the CDR3 is TGTGCCAGCAGCTACGGACAGGACGAAAAACTGTTTTTT. Complete variable domain (other parts from reference TRBV7-9 and TRBJ1-4): DTGVSQNPRHKITKRGQNVTFRCDPISEHNRLYWYRQTLGQGPEFLTYFQNEAQLEKSRLLSDRFSAERPKGSFSTLEIQRTEQGDSAMYLCASSYGQDEKLFFGSGTQLSVL.

This chain joins TRBV3-1 (or the pseudogene TRBV3-2) and TRBJ1-1, with 7 bases fitting TRBD1. Trimming removed 4 bases from V and 1 base from J; junction bases left unmatched: 3. Germline-derived CDR1 and CDR2 are LGHDT and YNNKEL (reference sequence). The CDR3 totals 14 residues. The CDR3 reads CASSRRDRNTEAFF. The CDR3 DNA follows: TGTGCCAGCAGCCGCCGGGACAGGAACACTGAAGCTTTCTTT.

The rearrangement uses TRBV6-5 and TRBJ1-1, with D perhaps matching TRBD1 (5 bases). Germline CDR1 is MNHEY and CDR2 is SVGAGI. Trimming pared 6 bases from V and 5 bases from J, leaving 13 bases between. The CDR3 contains 13 residues. The CDR3 DNA sequence: TGTGCCAGCAGCTGGGCGGGGGATACTGAAGCTTTCTTT. Amino acids: CASSWAGDTEAFF.

The V and J genes are TRBV27 and TRBJ1-5; a possible D gene is TRBD1 (5 bases). This CDR3 spans 19 amino acids. Deletions cut 7 bases from V and 5 bases from J, with 30 bases between. The germline gives CDR1 MNHEY, CDR2 SMNVEV (reference sequence). The CDR3 is CASTGSGGHPRSVDQPQHF. For the CDR3, the DNA is TGTGCCAGCACGGGGAGCGGCGGACACCCGAGATCCGTTGATCAGCCCCAGCATTTT.